The present TCR beta chain was sequenced within a study of T cells in tuberculosis. Overall study context: Sequenced TCRs come from CD1B-GMM tetramer-binding T cells. This South African cohort compared adolescents with or without latent tuberculosis against adults with active tuberculosis.

Whole-study results and caveats: Smaller distances to GMM-specific TCRs suggested their expansion in active tuberculosis. The TCR-beta difference was not significant; alpha differences partly reflected length.

For this clone: Antigen specificity is unknown.

TCRdb's table, derived via immunoSEQ multiplex PCR, lists solely in-frame clones and lacks some. There are thousands of clones in the sample; 95% occur only once, and roughly 12% lies in the top ten. The CDR3 runs 14 residues. V lost 3 bases and J lost 4; bases outside the gene matches: 3. Per germline, CDR1 SGHTA and CDR2 FQGNSA. The genes are TRBV7-2 and TRBJ2-5; 9 positions match TRBD2. The sequence was collected from an adult with tuberculosis. The source material was PBMCs. Written as DNA, the CDR3 is TGTGCCAGCAGCTTTCTGACTAGCGGAGAGACCCAGTACTTC. It codes for CASSFLTSGETQYF.